The rows below give T cell receptor beta chains drawn from one sample of a study of cytomegalovirus exposure and HLA in healthy donors. The data were produced by immunoSEQ multiplex PCR, yet TCRdb's version contains in-frame clones alone and is incomplete. This sample yields 150,000 to 200,000 clones, of which more than 75% are seen a single time; about 0.8% belongs to the top ten. The sample consisted of PBMCs. The origin of the receptors is a woman aged 18-35 years in good health and CMV-seronegative. CDR3s include the opening cysteine and the closing phenylalanine or tryptophan. Each record gives: J gene, clone size, D gene, V gene, CDR3 protein, CDR3 DNA. D genes are given only for firm matches. Some rows mark clone size as missing; the rest say once, few, many or name a class of expanded clone.

TRBJ1-5	-	-	TRBV27	CASSFLGAQPQHF	TGTGCCAGCAGTTTCTTGGGGGCTCAGCCCCAGCATTTT
TRBJ2-3	-	TRBD1	TRBV2	CASSEKGQGISTDTQYF	TGTGCCAGCAGTGAAAAAGGACAGGGGATTAGCACAGATACGCAGTATTTT
TRBJ2-5	-	-	TRBV6-5	CASTTGSRETQYF	TGTGCCAGCACCACAGGGTCCCGGGAGACCCAGTACTTC
TRBJ2-3	-	TRBD2	TRBV18	CASSLPSGGAADTQYF	TGTGCCAGCTCACTCCCTAGCGGGGGGGCCGCAGATACGCAGTATTTT
TRBJ1-5	-	-	TRBV28	CASSRDNQPQHF	TGTGCCAGCAGCAGGGATAATCAGCCCCAGCATTTT
TRBJ2-7	-	-	TRBV7-7	CASSLSGDSYEQYF	TGTGCCAGCAGCTTATCAGGGGACTCCTACGAGCAGTACTTC
TRBJ2-7	-	-	TRBV27	CASSLAGRTEQYF	TGTGCCAGCAGTTTGGCAGGGAGGACCGAGCAGTACTTC
TRBJ1-5	once	-	TRBV4-1	CASSQDWAAKPNQPQHF	TGCGCCAGCAGCCAAGATTGGGCTGCCAAACCGAATCAGCCCCAGCATTTT
TRBJ2-7	-	-	TRBV27	CASSLSQTYEQYF	TGTGCCAGCAGTTTATCCCAGACCTACGAGCAGTACTTC
TRBJ1-2	-	-	TRBV5-1	CASSFSGNYGYTF	TGCGCCAGCAGCTTCTCCGGGAACTATGGCTACACCTTC
TRBJ1-1	-	-	TRBV7-9	CASSLQGGNTEAFF	TGTGCCAGCAGCTTACAAGGCGGGAACACTGAAGCTTTCTTT
TRBJ1-2	-	-	TRBV5-6	CASTDFGGNYGYTF	TGTGCCAGCACCGATTTCGGCGGGAACTATGGCTACACCTTC
TRBJ2-1	-	TRBD2	TRBV15	CATTSGGAAWGNEQFF	TGTGCCACTACTAGCGGGGGGGCTGCCTGGGGCAATGAGCAGTTCTTC
TRBJ2-3	-	-	TRBV30	CAWSRGTSTDTQYF	TGTGCCTGGAGTCGAGGGACTAGCACAGATACGCAGTATTTT
TRBJ2-7	once	-	TRBV27	CASSFGNREPPMYF	TGTGCCAGCAGTTTCGGCAACCGGGAGCCCCCCATGTACTTC
TRBJ2-1	-	TRBD2	TRBV5-1	CASSPTSGRRGSYNEQFF	TGCGCCAGCAGTCCGACTAGCGGGAGGAGGGGTTCCTACAATGAGCAGTTCTTC
TRBJ2-1	-	-	TRBV7-6	CASSPDTYNEQFF	TGTGCCAGCAGCCCGGACACATACAATGAGCAGTTCTTC
TRBJ1-5	-	-	TRBV7-9	CASSKVAEDQPQHF	TGTGCCAGCAGCAAGGTGGCGGAAGATCAGCCCCAGCATTTT
TRBJ2-1	-	TRBD1	TRBV29-1	CSAQRGTGRNEQFF	TGCAGCGCCCAAAGGGGGACAGGGAGGAATGAGCAGTTCTTC
TRBJ2-7	-	TRBD2	TRBV27	CASSFREGSYEQYF	TGTGCCAGCAGTTTTAGGGAGGGCTCCTACGAGCAGTACTTC